This entry is about one T cell receptor beta chain. Its antigen is currently unknown. The authors extracted RNA and reverse transcribed it into cDNA as the sequencing template. Generated by immunoSEQ multiplex PCR, the TCRdb table keeps only in-frame clones and is missing some. The table lists roughly 230,000 clones, approximately 45% of them singletons. This sample stems from a study of CD8+ T cells in alopecia areata. Overall study: Each of the treated patients was given oral tofacitinib, 5 to 10 mg twice daily, for moderate-to-severe alopecia areata.

Treatment defined: oral pan-JAK inhibitor, 5-10 mg twice daily. Peripheral blood, together with lesional scalp punch biopsies, was collected from alopecia areata patients. General study findings and limits: Many expanded lesional clones remained in scalp and blood on tofacitinib. Within the top 100, expanded CD8+ clones significantly decreased with tofacitinib, as did scalp clonality.

The sequence derives from a human donor with alopecia areata. Material: CD4+ T cells sorted from blood, obtained at roughly week 36, from a patient treated with tofacitinib.

CDR3 loop: CASRRTGDQPQHF. The CDR3 DNA sequence: TGTGCCAGCAGAAGGACAGGAGATCAGCCCCAGCATTTT. The rearrangement uses TRBV6-1 and TRBJ1-5; 7 bases match TRBD1. This CDR3 comprises 13 residues. Germline CDR1 is MNHNS and CDR2 is SASEGT. V shed 6 bases, J shed 5 bases, and the junction held 4 bases outside the gene matches.